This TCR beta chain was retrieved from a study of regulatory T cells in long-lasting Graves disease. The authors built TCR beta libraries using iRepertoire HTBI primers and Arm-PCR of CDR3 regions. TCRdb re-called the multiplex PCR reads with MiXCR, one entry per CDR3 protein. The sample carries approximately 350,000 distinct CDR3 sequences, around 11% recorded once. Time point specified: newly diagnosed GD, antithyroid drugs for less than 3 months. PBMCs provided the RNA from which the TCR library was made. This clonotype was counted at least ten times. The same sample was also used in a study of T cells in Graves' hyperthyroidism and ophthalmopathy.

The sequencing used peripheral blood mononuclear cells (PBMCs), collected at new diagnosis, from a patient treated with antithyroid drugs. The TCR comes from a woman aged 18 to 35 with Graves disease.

This chain's CDR3 is CASSPRGRKETQYF. CDR3 DNA: TGTGCCAGCTCACCGAGGGGGCGAAAAGAGACCCAGTACTTC. The V call is TRBV18, the J call TRBJ2-5; 7 nucleotides match TRBD1. This CDR3 is 14 amino acids long. The V and J ends lost 3 bases and 3 bases, in that order; junction bases with no gene match: 4. Germline CDR1 KGHSH, CDR2 LQKENI.